These 26 T cell receptor beta chains share one sample of origin, sequenced in a study of blood T cell repertoires in COVID-19. Assay used: immunoSEQ multiplex PCR; TCRdb lists only in-frame clones, some missing. The data hold over 15,000 clones, with more than 75% observed a single time. The sample comprised peripheral blood. Receptors were obtained from a human donor in a cohort sampled during active COVID-19.

The rearrangement links TRBV7-9 to TRBJ1-1; D gene ambiguous. The germline gives CDR1 SEHNR, CDR2 FQNEAQ (reference sequence). CDR3 length: 11 residues. Between the trimmed V and J ends, which lost 5 bases and 3 bases, there was a span of 4 bases. The CDR3 DNA sequence: TGTGCCAGCAGCACTTACACTGAAGCTTTCTTT. Its protein is CASSTYTEAFF.

This rearrangement joins TRBV18 to TRBJ2-7; 7 positions agree with TRBD2. The CDR3 spans 15 residues. Germline CDR1 is KGHSH and CDR2 is LQKENI. The J segment lost 3 bases and the V segment lost 2 bases, leaving 7 bases of the junction unmatched. DNA for the CDR3: TGTGCCAGCTCACCAGAGGCGGGACTAAACTACGAGCAGTACTTC. Protein sequence: CASSPEAGLNYEQYF.

This sequence joins TRBV6-2 or TRBV6-3 and TRBJ1-5, with 7 positions matching TRBD1. After removal of 0 bases from V and 4 bases from J, the junction contained 12 bases not matched to a gene. In germline, CDR1 is MNHEY, CDR2 SVGEGT. The length of the CDR3 is 18 residues. CDR3 sequence (DNA): TGTGCCAGCAGTTACTCGCAGGGGGGCCCCGCGTATAATCAGCCCCAGCATTTT. Protein product: CASSYSQGGPAYNQPQHF.

The CDR3 here is CSVVRLAEKMYNEQFF. The CDR3 DNA follows: TGCAGCGTTGTCCGACTAGCGGAGAAGATGTACAATGAGCAGTTCTTC. The V gene is TRBV29-1, the J gene TRBJ2-1; 9 positions match TRBD2. The CDR3 has 16 amino acids. With 4 bases clipped from V and 4 bases from J, the junction kept 11 bases outside the gene matches. The V gene's germline CDR1 is SQVTM and CDR2 ANQGSEA.

This clone was picked up a small number of times. J is TRBJ2-5 and V is TRBV12-5; possibly TRBD2 for D (5 bases). Germline V gene sequence: CDR1 LGHNT, CDR2 FRNRAP. This CDR3 comprises 13 residues. Trimming left V 7 bases short and J 5 bases short, with 14 bases between. CDR3 sequence (DNA): TGTGCTAGTGCCCAGAGGGAGCTTGAGACCCAGTACTTC. Amino acids: CASAQRELETQYF.

The chain's CDR3 is CASSLRASAHNEQFF. CDR3 nucleotides: TGTGCCAGCAGTTTAAGGGCTAGCGCCCACAATGAGCAGTTCTTC. The chain recombines TRBV28 with TRBJ2-1, with D possibly being TRBD2 (6 bases). The germline gives CDR1 MDHEN, CDR2 SYDVKM. There are 15 residues in the CDR3. V gave up 2 bases and J gave up 5 bases, with 13 bases separating them.

This clone has only one observation. This chain uses TRBV5-1 with TRBJ2-1; D is unresolved. The V end was cut by 4 bases, the J end by 8 bases, with 10 bases between. The germline gives CDR1 SGHRS, CDR2 YFSETQ. The CDR3 contains 12 residues. The CDR3 DNA reads TGCGCCAGCAGCCAGTACGGAGATGAGCAGTTCTTC. Protein sequence: CASSQYGDEQFF.

This chain links TRBV18 with TRBJ2-7; perhaps TRBD1 as D (6 bases). The CDR3 spans 14 residues. V lost 2 bases, J lost 3 bases, and 11 bases lay in between. Germline V gene data show CDR1 as KGHSH and CDR2 as LQKENI. The DNA for the CDR3 is TGTGCCAGCTCACCAGGGACAATTAACTACGAGCAGTACTTC. It codes for CASSPGTINYEQYF. The whole variable domain, filled in from reference TRBV18 and TRBJ2-7, reads NAGVMQNPRHLVRRRGQEARLRCSPMKGHSHVYWYRQLPEEGLKFMVYLQKENIIDESGMPKERFSAEFPKEGPSILRIQQVVRGDSAAYFCASSPGTINYEQYFGPGTRLTVT.

The chain links TRBV6-5 to TRBJ1-3; possible D gene TRBD1, 5 bases. V was shortened by 0 bases and J by 4 bases, with 10 bases between the two germline ends. The germline CDR1 and CDR2 sequences are MNHEY and SVGAGI. CDR3 length equals 15 residues. The DNA of the CDR3 is TGTGCCAGCAGTTACTCCCAGGGTGACGGAAACACCATATATTTT. Translated, it gives CASSYSQGDGNTIYF.

This sequence joins TRBV30 and TRBJ1-4; D is possibly TRBD1 (6 bases). V was cut by 4 bases and J by 7 bases, with 13 bases left in between. CDR1 and CDR2 (germline): GTSNPN, SVGIG (reference sequence). CDR3 length: 13 amino acids. The CDR3 DNA sequence: TGTGCCTGGACAGGGGCTGAATCTGAAAAACTGTTTTTT. Amino acid sequence: CAWTGAESEKLFF.

V is TRBV7-6 and J is TRBJ2-3; tentative D call: TRBD2 (6 bases). This CDR3 spans 16 amino acids. Per the germline V gene, CDR1 is SGHVS and CDR2 is FNYEAQ. V lost 5 bases and J lost 3, with 18 bases in between. CDR3 in amino acids: CASSPVPGLDTDTQYF. The CDR3 coding sequence is TGTGCCAGCAGCCCCGTACCGGGACTGGATACAGATACGCAGTATTTT.

The V call is TRBV28, the J call TRBJ1-1; D possibly corresponds to TRBD1 (5 bases). CDR1 and CDR2 from the germline V gene are MDHEN and SYDVKM. The V and J ends lost 3 bases and 2 bases respectively, with 10 bases between them. The CDR3 has 14 residues. The CDR3 bases are TGTGCCAGCAGTTTGGGGGGGGGAAACACTGAAGCTTTCTTT. The encoded protein is CASSLGGGNTEAFF. Complete variable domain (other parts from reference TRBV28 and TRBJ1-1): DVKVTQSSRYLVKRTGEKVFLECVQDMDHENMFWYRQDPGLGLRLIYFSYDVKMKEKGDIPEGYSVSREKKERFSLILESASTNQTSMYLCASSLGGGNTEAFFGQGTRLTVV.

The genes are TRBV18 and TRBJ1-1, with 7 bases lining up with TRBD1. With V trimmed by 5 bases and J by 1 base, 4 bases remained unmatched. CDR1 is KGHSH, CDR2 LQKENI, per germline. The CDR3 loop spans 14 amino acids. CDR3 in amino acids: CASSAGTENTEAFF. The CDR3 nucleotides read TGTGCCAGCTCAGCTGGGACAGAGAACACTGAAGCTTTCTTT.

This clone is a singleton in its sample. V gene TRBV10-3 combines with J gene TRBJ1-1, with no clear D. The ends were cut back, 5 bases at V and 5 bases at J, with 9 bases in the middle. In germline, CDR1 is ENHRY, CDR2 SYGVKD. The CDR3 extends over 12 amino acids. CDR3 sequence reads: CAISLARTEAFF. CDR3 bases: TGTGCCATCAGTCTAGCCAGGACTGAAGCTTTCTTT.

This clone occurred once. The chain recombines TRBV5-6 with TRBJ2-1; D unclear. The ends were cut back, 2 bases at V and 4 bases at J, with 7 bases in the middle. In germline, CDR1 is SGHDT, CDR2 YYEEEE. The CDR3 totals 13 residues. CDR3 protein: CASSFNRYNEQFF. In DNA form, the CDR3 reads TGTGCCAGCAGCTTTAACAGATACAATGAGCAGTTCTTC. Supplemented by reference TRBV5-6 and TRBJ2-1, the full variable domain reads DAGVTQSPTHLIKTRGQQVTLRCSPKSGHDTVSWYQQALGQGPQFIFQYYEEEERQRGNFPDRFSGHQFPNYSSELNVNALLLGDSALYLCASSFNRYNEQFFGPGTRLTVL.

The chain joins TRBV3-1 (or the pseudogene TRBV3-2) to TRBJ2-1; maybe TRBD2 (5 bases). The V and J ends lost 1 base and 1 base respectively, with 17 bases between them. The CDR3 runs to 18 residues. Germline V gene data show CDR1 as LGHDT and CDR2 as YNNKEL (reference sequence). DNA of the CDR3: TGTGCCAGCAGCCAAGGGTACGGGGTCCCCAGGTCCTACAATGAGCAGTTCTTC. It is translated as CASSQGYGVPRSYNEQFF.

V gene TRBV27 combines with J gene TRBJ1-5, with D perhaps matching TRBD1 (5 bases). The CDR3 length is 15 residues. The ends were cut back, 4 bases at V and 0 bases at J, with 10 bases in the middle. In germline, CDR1 is MNHEY, CDR2 SMNVEV (reference sequence). The CDR3 bases are TGTGCCAGCAGTTCCAGGGCGGTTAGCAATCAGCCCCAGCATTTT. Its translation is CASSSRAVSNQPQHF.

V is TRBV5-1 and J is TRBJ1-1; perhaps TRBD1 as D (5 bases). Germline loops: CDR1 SGHRS, CDR2 YFSETQ. The CDR3 is made up of 12 amino acids. Trimming cost V 2 bases and J 3 bases, with 5 bases left between them. The chain's CDR3 is CASSLGDTEAFF. CDR3 in DNA: TGCGCCAGCAGCTTAGGGGACACTGAAGCTTTCTTT.

The rearrangement joins TRBV9 to TRBJ2-3, with D uncertain. The germline V and J ends were trimmed by 0 bases and 6 bases, with 8 bases remaining between them. Germline assignment: CDR1 SGDLS and CDR2 YYNGEE. There are 13 residues in the CDR3. The CDR3 nucleotides are TGTGCCAGCAGCGTAGCTTCTGCGGATACGCAGTATTTT. It translates to CASSVASADTQYF.

This chain joins TRBV18 and TRBJ2-3; possible D gene TRBD2, 5 bases. The germline CDR1 and CDR2 sequences are KGHSH and LQKENI. The CDR3 totals 14 residues. The V end was cut by 3 bases, the J end by 5 bases, with 12 bases between. Here the CDR3 reads CASSPGLSQDTQYF. The DNA for the CDR3 is TGTGCCAGCTCACCCGGACTGAGTCAAGATACGCAGTATTTT.

This clone was counted once. The junction departs from germline at one end; a sequencing error may be responsible. This chain links TRBV5-4 with TRBJ1-2; the D gene is possibly TRBD1 (6 bases). Germline V lookup: CDR1 SGHNT, CDR2 YYREEE (reference sequence). The CDR3 spans 11 residues. CDR3: CASSLSWDTSF. CDR3 sequence (DNA): TGTGCCAGCAGCTTGAGTTGGGACACCTCCTTC.

The gene calls are TRBV18 and TRBJ1-5; D may be TRBD1 (5 bases). The V gene lost 1 base and the J gene lost 2 bases, with 12 bases spanning the gap. The germline gives CDR1 KGHSH, CDR2 LQKENI. This CDR3 has 16 residues. CDR3 DNA sequence: TGTGCCAGCTCACCACAACGGGGGGAGGGCAATCAGCCCCAGCATTTT. As protein: CASSPQRGEGNQPQHF.

This clone has only a few counts. The V and J genes are TRBV9 and TRBJ2-1, with 10 bases fitting TRBD2. The trim removed 4 bases at V and 3 bases at J, leaving 7 bases unmatched. Germline V gives CDR1 SGDLS, CDR2 YYNGEE. The CDR3 has 16 residues. Written as DNA, the CDR3 is TGTGCCAGCAGCCCACCTTTAGCGGGAGGCTACAATGAGCAGTTCTTC. As protein: CASSPPLAGGYNEQFF.

The V and J genes are TRBV18 and TRBJ2-3; TRBD1 matches 9 bases. The CDR3 sequence is 16 residues long. The V gene end was trimmed by 4 bases and the J gene end by 3 bases; junction bases not matched to a gene: 8. The germline CDR1 and CDR2 sequences are KGHSH and LQKENI. Here the CDR3 reads CASSQRTGAATDTQYF. CDR3 in DNA: TGTGCCAGCTCACAACGGACAGGGGCGGCGACAGATACGCAGTATTTT. The full variable domain, completed using reference TRBV18 and TRBJ2-3, is NAGVMQNPRHLVRRRGQEARLRCSPMKGHSHVYWYRQLPEEGLKFMVYLQKENIIDESGMPKERFSAEFPKEGPSILRIQQVVRGDSAAYFCASSQRTGAATDTQYFGPGTRLTVL.

The rearrangement joins TRBV5-4 to TRBJ2-3, with 10 bases fitting TRBD2. The length of the CDR3 is 17 residues. The V segment lost 0 bases and the J segment 2 bases; nucleotides outside the gene matches: 6. CDR1 SGHNT and CDR2 YYREEE come from the germline V gene (reference sequence). Here the CDR3 DNA reads TGTGCCAGCAGCTTGGTACCTCTAGCGGGAGACACAGATACGCAGTATTTT. It is translated as CASSLVPLAGDTDTQYF.

The chain recombines TRBV27 with TRBJ2-1, with TRBD2 matching 9 bases. The CDR3 runs 15 residues. From germline, CDR1 is MNHEY and CDR2 SMNVEV (reference sequence). V was pared by 3 bases and J by 1 base, with 1 base of the junction left unmatched. Written as DNA, the CDR3 is TGTGCCAGCAGTTTCACTAGCGGGTCCTACAATGAGCAGTTCTTC. It codes for CASSFTSGSYNEQFF.